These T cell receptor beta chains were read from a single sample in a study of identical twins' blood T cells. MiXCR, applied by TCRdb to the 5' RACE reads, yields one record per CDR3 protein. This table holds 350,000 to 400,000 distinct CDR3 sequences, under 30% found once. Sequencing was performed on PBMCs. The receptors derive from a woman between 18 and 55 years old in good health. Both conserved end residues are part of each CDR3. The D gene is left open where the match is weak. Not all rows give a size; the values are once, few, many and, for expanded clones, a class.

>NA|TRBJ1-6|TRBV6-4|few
CASSDSNNSPLHF
TGTGCCAGCAGTGACTCGAATAATTCACCCCTCCACTTT
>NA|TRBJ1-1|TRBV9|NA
CASSRPLGYTEAFF
TGTGCCAGCAGCCGCCCGCTTGGGTATACTGAAGCTTTCTTT
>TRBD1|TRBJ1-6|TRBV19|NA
CASSIKHRGRVLPLHF
TGTGCCAGTAGTATCAAGCACAGGGGAAGGGTTTTGCCCCTCCACTTT
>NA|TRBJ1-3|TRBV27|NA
CASRRAHGGGNSIYF
TGTGCCAGCAGACGGGCTCATGGCGGGGGGAACTCCATATATTTT
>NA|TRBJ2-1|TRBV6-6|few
CASSPRGTRSYNEQFF
TGTGCCAGCAGCCCTCGAGGGACTCGCTCCTACAATGAGCAGTTCTTC
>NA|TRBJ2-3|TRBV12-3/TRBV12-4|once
CASSWPKTDTQYF
TGTGCCAGCAGTTGGCCGAAGACAGATACGCAGTATTTT
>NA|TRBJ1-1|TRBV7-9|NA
CASSMFSGAQSPEAFF
TGTGCCAGCAGCATGTTTAGCGGGGCGCAAAGTCCTGAAGCTTTCTTT
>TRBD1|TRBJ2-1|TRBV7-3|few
CASSTTGQGRYNEQFF
TGTGCCAGCAGCACGACCGGACAGGGGCGCTACAATGAGCAGTTCTTC
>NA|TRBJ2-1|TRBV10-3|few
CAISEFNEQFF
TGTGCCATCAGTGAGTTTAATGAGCAGTTCTTC
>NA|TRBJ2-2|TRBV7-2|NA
CASSLKRATDTGELFF
TGTGCCAGCAGCTTAAAAAGGGCCACGGACACCGGGGAGTTGTTTTTT
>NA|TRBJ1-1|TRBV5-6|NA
CASSLPTGNTEAFF
TGTGCCAGCAGCCTCCCAACAGGGAACACTGAAGCTTTCTTT
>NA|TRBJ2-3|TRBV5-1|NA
CTSSLVPGNTDTQYF
TGCACCAGCAGCTTGGTTCCGGGGAACACAGATACGCAGTATTTT
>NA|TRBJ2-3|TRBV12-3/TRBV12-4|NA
CASSLAGHTTDTQYF
TGTGCCAGCAGTTTGGCGGGACATACCACAGATACGCAGTATTTT
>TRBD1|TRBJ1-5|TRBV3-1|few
CASSQTGGFDQPQHF
TGTGCCAGCAGCCAGACAGGGGGTTTCGATCAGCCCCAGCATTTT
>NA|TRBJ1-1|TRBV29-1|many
CSVVAGEAFF
TGCAGCGTTGTGGCTGGTGAAGCTTTCTTT
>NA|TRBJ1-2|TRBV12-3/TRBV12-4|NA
CASSFGYRDGYTF
TGTGCCAGCAGTTTCGGTTACAGGGATGGCTACACCTTC
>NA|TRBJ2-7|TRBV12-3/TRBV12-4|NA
CASSLTDLTGPNYEQYF
TGTGCCAGCAGTTTAACTGATCTGACAGGACCCAACTACGAGCAGTACTTC
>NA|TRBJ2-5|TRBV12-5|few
CASGSRAYQETQYF
TGTGCTAGTGGTTCCCGGGCCTACCAAGAGACCCAGTACTTC
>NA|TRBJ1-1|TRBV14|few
CASGNLYSEAFF
TGTGCCAGCGGAAATTTATACTCTGAAGCTTTCTTT
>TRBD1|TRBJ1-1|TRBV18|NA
CASSLPGQDMNTEAFF
TGTGCCAGCTCACTACCGGGACAGGACATGAACACTGAAGCTTTCTTT
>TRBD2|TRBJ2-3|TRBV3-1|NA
CASSQGSSGDTDTQYF
TGTGCCAGCAGCCAAGGGTCTAGCGGGGACACAGATACGCAGTATTTT
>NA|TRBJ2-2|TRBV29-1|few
CSVRVGEYTGELFF
TGCAGCGTCAGGGTTGGGGAATACACCGGGGAGCTGTTTTTT